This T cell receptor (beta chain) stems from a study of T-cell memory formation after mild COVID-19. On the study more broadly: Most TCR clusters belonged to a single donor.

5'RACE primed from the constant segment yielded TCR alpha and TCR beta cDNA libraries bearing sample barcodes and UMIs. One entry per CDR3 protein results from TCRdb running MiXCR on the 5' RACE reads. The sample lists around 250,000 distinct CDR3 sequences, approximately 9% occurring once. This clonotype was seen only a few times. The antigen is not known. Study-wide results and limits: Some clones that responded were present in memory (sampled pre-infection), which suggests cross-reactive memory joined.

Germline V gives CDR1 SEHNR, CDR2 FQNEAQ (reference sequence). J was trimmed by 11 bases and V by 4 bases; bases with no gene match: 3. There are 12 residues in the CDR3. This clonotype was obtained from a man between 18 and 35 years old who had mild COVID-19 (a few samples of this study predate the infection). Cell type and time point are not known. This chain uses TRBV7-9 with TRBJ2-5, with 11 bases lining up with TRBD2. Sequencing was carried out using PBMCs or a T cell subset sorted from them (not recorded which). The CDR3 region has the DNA TGTGCCAGCAGCTGGGGACTAGCGGATCAGTACTTC. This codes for CASSWGLADQYF.